What follows are 24 T cell receptor beta chains derived from one specimen sequenced in a study of T cells after yellow fever vaccination. TCRdb fed the 5' RACE reads into MiXCR, producing one record per CDR3 protein. The sample lists under 400,000 distinct CDR3 sequences; 9.5% to 15% were seen once. The sample in question was CD4+ T cells sorted from PBMCs, obtained 15 days after the yellow fever booster vaccination. The receptors shown here come from a man between 18 and 35 years old who received the YFV17D yellow fever vaccine.

The chain couples TRBV11-2 to TRBJ2-3; tentative D call: TRBD2 (5 bases). The CDR3 is 16 residues long. Germline-derived CDR1 and CDR2 are SGHAT and FQNNGV. The V gene lost 5 bases and the J gene lost 2 bases, with 17 bases spanning the gap. CDR3 loop: CASSRDGGSTTDTQYF. CDR3 nucleotides: TGTGCCAGCAGCCGTGATGGCGGGTCCACCACAGATACGCAGTATTTT.

In its sample, this clonotype was seen many times. The chain couples TRBV7-6 to TRBJ2-5; D possibly corresponds to TRBD2 (5 bases). Looked up from germline, CDR1 is SGHVS and CDR2 is FNYEAQ. V lost 8 bases and J 0 bases, leaving 10 bases between the germline ends. This CDR3 contains 13 residues. DNA for the CDR3: TGTGCCAGCGGCCGAGGGCACCAAGAGACCCAGTACTTC. Translation: CASGRGHQETQYF. The variable domain in full, completed from reference TRBV7-6 and TRBJ2-5, reads GAGVSQSPRYKVTKRGQDVALRCDPISGHVSLYWYRQALGQGPEFLTYFNYEAQQDKSGLPNDRFSAERPEGSISTLTIQRTEQRDSAMYRCASGRGHQETQYFGPGTRLLVL.

CDR3 bases: TGTGCCAGCAGTGAACAGGTTGGTGGCGAGCAGTACGTC. Translated: CASSEQVGGEQYV. This chain connects TRBV2 to TRBJ2-7, with no clear D. The CDR3 is made up of 13 amino acids. Trimming pared 2 bases from V and 6 bases from J, leaving 11 bases between. Germline lookup yields CDR1 SNHLY and CDR2 FYNNEI.

This clonotype has only a few counts. This rearrangement joins TRBV6-1 to TRBJ2-3; D not certain. Germline V lookup: CDR1 MNHNS, CDR2 SASEGT. Trimming shortened V by 0 bases and J by 2 bases, and 9 bases separated the two germline ends. The CDR3 loop spans 15 amino acids. CDR3 in DNA: TGTGCCAGCAGTGAAGCGACGGTCCTCACAGATACGCAGTATTTT. Its translation: CASSEATVLTDTQYF.

V and J are TRBV20-1 and TRBJ2-3; 11 positions agree with TRBD2. Germline CDR1 and CDR2: DFQATT and SNEGSKA (reference sequence). This CDR3 has 14 residues. DNA of the CDR3: TGCAGCGTTCCCTTACTAGCGGGGGCGGATACGCAGTATTTT. Protein sequence: CSVPLLAGADTQYF.

The CDR3 is CASSQHAGTSGYTF. The CDR3 DNA is TGTGCCAGCAGTCAACATGCCGGGACTTCTGGCTACACCTTC. V gene TRBV7-2 combines with J gene TRBJ1-2; weak D call: TRBD1 (5 bases). V lost 6 bases to trimming and J lost 7 bases, with 18 bases between them. This CDR3 is 14 amino acids long. Germline assignment: CDR1 SGHTA and CDR2 FQGNSA.

The chain couples TRBV5-1 to TRBJ1-2; 8 bases are a match to TRBD1. This CDR3 is 14 amino acids long. Germline V gene sequence: CDR1 SGHRS, CDR2 YFSETQ. V was clipped by 4 bases and J by 3 bases; unmatched bases: 5. CDR3 nucleotides: TGCGCCAGCAGCCCACAGGGGGAGGACTATGGCTACACCTTC. It codes for CASSPQGEDYGYTF.

The V and J genes are TRBV4-1 and TRBJ1-5, with 8 bases that match TRBD1. With 0 bases clipped from V and 4 bases from J, the junction kept 8 bases outside the gene matches. The CDR3 spans 17 residues. Germline V gene data show CDR1 as MGHRA and CDR2 as YSYEKL. The CDR3: CASSQEGTGGENQPQHF. The CDR3 region has the DNA TGCGCCAGCAGCCAAGAGGGAACAGGGGGGGAAAATCAGCCCCAGCATTTT.

The chain combines TRBV6-2 or TRBV6-3 with TRBJ2-5; a possible D gene is TRBD2 (5 bases). CDR1 and CDR2 from the germline V gene are MNHEY and SVGEGT. The CDR3 totals 13 residues. Trimming left V 9 bases short and J 0 bases short, with 11 bases between. This CDR3 reads CASLDWNQETQYF. The CDR3 DNA reads as TGTGCCAGTCTGGACTGGAACCAAGAGACCCAGTACTTC.

This clonotype was seen more than once but under ten times. This chain uses TRBV25-1 with TRBJ1-2; TRBD1 might be the D (6 bases). CDR3 length equals 13 residues. The V and J ends lost 6 bases and 8 bases respectively, with 16 bases between them. Germline V lookup: CDR1 MGHDK, CDR2 SYGVNS. In nucleotides, the CDR3 is TGTGCCAGCAGGCCTACCGGGACAACAGGCTACACCTTC. Translating it yields CASRPTGTTGYTF.

V usage is TRBV30 and J usage is TRBJ2-7; no clear D gene. Per germline, CDR1 GTSNPN and CDR2 SVGIG (reference sequence). V lost 1 base to trimming and J lost 2 bases, with 9 bases between them. The CDR3 totals 13 residues. In DNA form, the CDR3 reads TGTGCCTGGAGTGGTGGCAGGCCCTACGAGCAGTACTTC. It encodes CAWSGGRPYEQYF.

The V gene is TRBV2, the J gene TRBJ2-7; D perhaps matches TRBD1 (6 bases). This CDR3 has 13 residues. In germline, CDR1 is SNHLY, CDR2 FYNNEI. V was clipped by 1 base and J by 6 bases, with 10 bases between them. The CDR3 spells CASSEVAGVEQYV. CDR3 sequence (DNA): TGTGCCAGCAGTGAAGTTGCAGGGGTCGAGCAGTACGTC.

To note about this clonotype: One junction end does not reproduce the germline sequence, and a read error may be involved. The chain is built from TRBV7-2 and TRBJ1-3; TRBD1 is a possible D gene (5 bases). CDR3 length: 12 amino acids. Germline V gene data show CDR1 as SGHTA and CDR2 as FQGNSA. The CDR3, as DNA: TGTGCCAGCAGCAACCGGGGCCTCACACATAATTTT. Protein sequence: CASSNRGLTHNF.

This clonotype showed up many times. A junction end diverges from the germline sequence, so it may reflect a read error. The chain links TRBV12-3 or TRBV12-4 to TRBJ2-7; 7 bases agree with TRBD2. This CDR3 has 13 residues. This CDR3 reads CASSLGTTYEQYF. CDR3 sequence (DNA): TGTGCCAGCAGCTTAGGGACTACCTACGAGCAGTACTTC.

Many counts were recorded for this clonotype. The chain has TRBV12-3 or TRBV12-4 and TRBJ2-5; 8 nucleotides line up with TRBD2. With 3 bases clipped from V and 4 bases from J, the junction kept 13 bases outside the gene matches. The CDR3 is made up of 17 amino acids. CDR3 in amino acids: CASSLMGGGSGGETQYF. CDR3 nucleotides: TGTGCCAGCAGTTTGATGGGCGGGGGCAGCGGGGGAGAGACCCAGTACTTC.

The rearrangement uses TRBV20-1 and TRBJ2-3; D is perhaps TRBD2 (5 bases). Trimming took off 7 bases at V and 1 base at J, with 12 bases between the two ends. The V gene's germline CDR1 is DFQATT and CDR2 SNEGSKA (reference sequence). This CDR3 has 13 residues. The CDR3 region is CSVPTTGTDTQYF. CDR3 in DNA: TGCAGTGTCCCGACTACTGGCACAGATACGCAGTATTTT.

In its sample, this clonotype was seen a few times. The V and J genes are TRBV10-3 and TRBJ2-4, with D possibly matching TRBD2 (6 bases). Between the trimmed V and J ends, which lost 3 bases and 6 bases, there was a span of 9 bases. The germline V gene has CDR1 ENHRY and CDR2 SYGVKD. This CDR3 comprises 13 residues. The CDR3 DNA is TGTGCCATCAGTGAAGGGACTCCAAACATTCAGTACTTC. Its protein is CAISEGTPNIQYF.

This clonotype has just a few counts. The rearrangement joins TRBV5-1 to TRBJ1-1, with TRBD1 matching 7 bases. V lost 2 bases to trimming and J lost 4 bases; unmatched junction nucleotides: 8. This CDR3 spans 15 amino acids. Germline V gives CDR1 SGHRS, CDR2 YFSETQ. For the CDR3, the DNA is TGCGCCAGCAGCTTTAACTACCCAGGGGGCACTGAAGCTTTCTTT. Translated: CASSFNYPGGTEAFF.

In its sample, this clonotype was seen a few times. The CDR3 spells CASSATRQHLNTEAFF. The CDR3 DNA is TGTGCCAGCAGCGCGACACGACAACACCTGAACACTGAAGCTTTCTTT. V is TRBV9 and J is TRBJ1-1; D not certain. Trimming took off 3 bases at V and 0 bases at J, with 15 bases between the two ends. The CDR3 is made up of 16 amino acids. Germline V gene sequence: CDR1 SGDLS, CDR2 YYNGEE.

This clonotype has only a few counts. The rearrangement links TRBV7-9 to TRBJ2-1; the D gene is possibly TRBD2 (7 bases). This CDR3 has 15 amino acids. Germline CDR1 is SEHNR and CDR2 is FQNEAQ (reference sequence). The ends were cut back, 5 bases at V and 5 bases at J, with 16 bases in the middle. CDR3 DNA sequence: TGTGCCAGCAGCCCTCGGGGGGCCGGCCACAATGAGCAGTTCTTC. Protein: CASSPRGAGHNEQFF.

Many counts were recorded for this clonotype. V usage is TRBV5-1 and J usage is TRBJ1-1; no definite D call. V lost 0 bases to trimming and J lost 1 base, with 7 bases between them. Germline V lookup: CDR1 SGHRS, CDR2 YFSETQ. The CDR3 extends over 14 amino acids. The CDR3 region is CASSLDSKNTEAFF. CDR3 sequence (DNA): TGCGCCAGCAGCTTGGATTCAAAGAACACTGAAGCTTTCTTT.

This chain links TRBV6-2 or TRBV6-3 with TRBJ2-1; D is unclear. This CDR3 spans 12 amino acids. The germline CDR1 and CDR2 sequences are MNHEY and SVGEGT. V dropped 0 bases and J dropped 9 bases, with 6 bases sitting between them. The chain's CDR3 is CASSYSPREQFF. The CDR3 DNA sequence: TGTGCCAGCAGTTACTCCCCTCGTGAGCAGTTCTTC.

The sample holds a few counts of this clonotype. The chain carries TRBV2 and TRBJ2-5; D is perhaps TRBD2 (6 bases). The germline V gene has CDR1 SNHLY and CDR2 FYNNEI. This CDR3 has 13 amino acids. The germline V and J ends were trimmed by 2 bases and 7 bases, with 11 bases remaining between them. The CDR3 sequence: CASSEYGGATQYF. In nucleotides, the CDR3 is TGTGCCAGCAGTGAATATGGCGGGGCGACCCAGTACTTC.

Many counts were recorded for this clonotype. The chain uses TRBV7-8 and TRBJ2-7, with TRBD2 as a possible D gene (5 bases). Germline CDR1 is SGHVS and CDR2 is FQNEAQ. Trimming left V 0 bases short and J 9 bases short, with 15 bases between. The CDR3 is 14 amino acids. CDR3 region: CASSLADGVGRQYV. The CDR3 DNA reads TGTGCCAGCAGCTTAGCGGACGGGGTAGGGAGGCAGTACGTC.